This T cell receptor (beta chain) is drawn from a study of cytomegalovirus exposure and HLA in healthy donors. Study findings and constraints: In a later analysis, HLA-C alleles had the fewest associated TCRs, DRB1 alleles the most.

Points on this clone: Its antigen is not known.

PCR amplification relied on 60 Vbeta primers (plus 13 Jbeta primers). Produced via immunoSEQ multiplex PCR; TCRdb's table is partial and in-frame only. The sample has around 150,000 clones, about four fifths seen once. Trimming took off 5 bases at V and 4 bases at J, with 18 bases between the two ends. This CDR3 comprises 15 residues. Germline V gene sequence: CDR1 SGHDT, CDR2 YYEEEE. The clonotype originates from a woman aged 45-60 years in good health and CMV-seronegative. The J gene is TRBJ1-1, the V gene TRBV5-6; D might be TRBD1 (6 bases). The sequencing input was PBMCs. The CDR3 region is CASRYSRGGGTEAFF. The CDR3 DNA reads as TGTGCCAGCAGATACTCCCGGGGAGGGGGCACTGAAGCTTTCTTT.